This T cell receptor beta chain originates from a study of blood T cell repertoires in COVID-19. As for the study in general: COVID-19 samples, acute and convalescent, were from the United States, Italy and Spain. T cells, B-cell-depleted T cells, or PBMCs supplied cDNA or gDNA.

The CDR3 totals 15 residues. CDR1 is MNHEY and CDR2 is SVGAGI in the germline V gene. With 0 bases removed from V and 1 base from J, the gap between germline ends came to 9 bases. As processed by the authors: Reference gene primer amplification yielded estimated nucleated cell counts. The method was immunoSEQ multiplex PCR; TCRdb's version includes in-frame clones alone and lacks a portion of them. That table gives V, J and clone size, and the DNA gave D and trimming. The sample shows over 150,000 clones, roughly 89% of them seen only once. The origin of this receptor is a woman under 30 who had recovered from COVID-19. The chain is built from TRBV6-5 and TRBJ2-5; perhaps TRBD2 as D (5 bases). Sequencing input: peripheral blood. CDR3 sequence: CASSYSRRRQETQYF. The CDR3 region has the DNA TGTGCCAGCAGTTACTCGAGGAGGCGCCAAGAGACCCAGTACTTC.